Listed below are T cell receptor beta chains from one sample, sequenced in a study of cytomegalovirus exposure and HLA in healthy donors. Produced via immunoSEQ multiplex PCR; TCRdb's table is partial and in-frame only. The table lists around 200,000 clones, 75% to 85% of them singletons, with more than 0.95% in the top ten. Sequencing was performed on PBMCs. The receptors originated from a girl aged 2 to 9 in good health and CMV-seropositive. CDR3s include the opening cysteine and the closing phenylalanine or tryptophan. The order of the fields is V gene, clone size, D gene, J gene, CDR3 DNA, CDR3 protein. A D gene is named only where the DNA matches it firmly. Expanded clones are given a class, and other clones once, few, many or no size at all.

v_call: TRBV7-3
clone_size: NA
d_call: TRBD1
j_call: TRBJ1-2
cdr3_nt: TGTGCCAGCAGCCCTCGGGGTGGGACAGGGAACGGCTACACCTTC
cdr3_aa: CASSPRGGTGNGYTF

v_call: TRBV10-3
clone_size: few
d_call: TRBD2
j_call: TRBJ2-1
cdr3_nt: TGTGCCATCAGTGAGTCACTAGCGGGAAACAATGAGCAGTTCTTC
cdr3_aa: CAISESLAGNNEQFF

v_call: TRBV6-1
clone_size: NA
d_call: TRBD1
j_call: TRBJ1-2
cdr3_nt: TGTGCCAGCAGGCGGGACAGGGGGGACTATGGCTACACCTTC
cdr3_aa: CASRRDRGDYGYTF

v_call: TRBV30
clone_size: NA
d_call: NA
j_call: TRBJ2-3
cdr3_nt: TGTGCCTGGAGTGTAATTCCAAATACGCAGTATTTT
cdr3_aa: CAWSVIPNTQYF

v_call: TRBV6-1
clone_size: NA
d_call: NA
j_call: TRBJ2-7
cdr3_nt: TGTGCCAGCAGTGGGCTGACGGGGGACTCCTACGAGCAGTACTTC
cdr3_aa: CASSGLTGDSYEQYF

v_call: TRBV6-6
clone_size: NA
d_call: NA
j_call: TRBJ2-1
cdr3_nt: TGTGCCAGCAGTTACTCGATATCAGGGGAGCAGTTCTTC
cdr3_aa: CASSYSISGEQFF

v_call: TRBV2
clone_size: once
d_call: NA
j_call: TRBJ1-3
cdr3_nt: TGTGCCAGCAGTACTAGGGTGGTTTCTGGAAACACCATATATTTT
cdr3_aa: CASSTRVVSGNTIYF

v_call: TRBV5-4
clone_size: once
d_call: NA
j_call: TRBJ1-1
cdr3_nt: TGTGCCAGCAGCCCTACAGGGAACACTGAAGCTTTCTTT
cdr3_aa: CASSPTGNTEAFF

v_call: TRBV7-3
clone_size: NA
d_call: TRBD1
j_call: TRBJ2-2
cdr3_nt: TGTGCCAGCAGACTGGACAGGGTAAACACCGGGGAGCTGTTTTTT
cdr3_aa: CASRLDRVNTGELFF

v_call: TRBV27
clone_size: NA
d_call: TRBD2
j_call: TRBJ2-1
cdr3_nt: TGTGCCAGCAGTCTATCTAGCGGGAGTGTGTCTAAATACAATGAGCAGTTCTTC
cdr3_aa: CASSLSSGSVSKYNEQFF

v_call: TRBV6-5
clone_size: NA
d_call: NA
j_call: TRBJ1-1
cdr3_nt: TGTGCCAGCACTTTACGTGCAGGGAACACTGAAGCTTTCTTT
cdr3_aa: CASTLRAGNTEAFF

v_call: TRBV5-1
clone_size: NA
d_call: NA
j_call: TRBJ2-3
cdr3_nt: TGCGCCAGCAGCTTATACAGCGATACGCAGTATTTT
cdr3_aa: CASSLYSDTQYF

v_call: TRBV28
clone_size: NA
d_call: TRBD1
j_call: TRBJ1-2
cdr3_nt: TGTGCCAGCAGACGTGCGGGACAGGGGGAGGGTGGCTACACCTTC
cdr3_aa: CASRRAGQGEGGYTF

v_call: TRBV19
clone_size: NA
d_call: TRBD1
j_call: TRBJ1-1
cdr3_nt: TGTGCCAGTAGTCCAGACAGGGGGGAAGCTTTCTTT
cdr3_aa: CASSPDRGEAFF

v_call: TRBV2
clone_size: NA
d_call: NA
j_call: TRBJ2-2
cdr3_nt: TGTGCCAGCAGTCAGGGCCCCGGGGAGCTGTTTTTT
cdr3_aa: CASSQGPGELFF

v_call: TRBV19
clone_size: NA
d_call: TRBD1
j_call: TRBJ2-1
cdr3_nt: TGTGCCAGTAGACTCGACAGGGCCTCCTACAATGAGCAGTTCTTC
cdr3_aa: CASRLDRASYNEQFF

v_call: TRBV19
clone_size: NA
d_call: NA
j_call: TRBJ1-1
cdr3_nt: TGTGCCAGTAGTATAGAACACGTGAACACTGAAGCTTTCTTT
cdr3_aa: CASSIEHVNTEAFF

v_call: TRBV29-1
clone_size: NA
d_call: TRBD1
j_call: TRBJ1-4
cdr3_nt: TGCAGCGCCGCGGGACAGGGAGAGGGAAAACTGTTTTTT
cdr3_aa: CSAAGQGEGKLFF

v_call: TRBV6-1
clone_size: NA
d_call: TRBD1
j_call: TRBJ1-4
cdr3_nt: TGTGCCAGCAGTGAACAGGACAGGGAAGGCGAAAAACTGTTTTTT
cdr3_aa: CASSEQDREGEKLFF

v_call: TRBV7-3
clone_size: few
d_call: NA
j_call: TRBJ1-1
cdr3_nt: TGTGCCAGCAGCTTAACGAGGTTAGAGGCTGAAGCTTTCTTT
cdr3_aa: CASSLTRLEAEAFF

v_call: TRBV15
clone_size: NA
d_call: NA
j_call: TRBJ1-5
cdr3_nt: TGTGCCACCAGCAGAGAGACAGTAGGTCAGCCCCAGCATTTT
cdr3_aa: CATSRETVGQPQHF

v_call: TRBV5-5
clone_size: NA
d_call: NA
j_call: TRBJ1-1
cdr3_nt: TGTGCCAGCAGCTTGGGACAAATGAATATCGCGGCTTTCTTT
cdr3_aa: CASSLGQMNIAAFF

v_call: TRBV28
clone_size: NA
d_call: TRBD1
j_call: TRBJ1-3
cdr3_nt: TGTGCCAGCAGGGGGACAGGTGTGAGCTCTGGAAACACCATATATTTT
cdr3_aa: CASRGTGVSSGNTIYF

v_call: TRBV19
clone_size: many
d_call: TRBD2
j_call: TRBJ2-7
cdr3_nt: TGTGCCAGTAGTATAGGAGCGGGAGGGACCTACGAGCAGTACTTC
cdr3_aa: CASSIGAGGTYEQYF

v_call: TRBV6-5
clone_size: NA
d_call: TRBD1
j_call: TRBJ1-2
cdr3_nt: TGTGCCAGCAGGCCCGGACAGGGGGCGTATGGCTACACCTTC
cdr3_aa: CASRPGQGAYGYTF

v_call: TRBV25-1
clone_size: NA
d_call: NA
j_call: TRBJ2-1
cdr3_nt: TGTGCCAGCAGTGAAGCGGGATTAGTCTACAATGAGCAGTTCTTC
cdr3_aa: CASSEAGLVYNEQFF

v_call: TRBV19
clone_size: NA
d_call: NA
j_call: TRBJ1-1
cdr3_nt: TGTGCCAGTAGTATTGCCGGTACTGAAGCTTTCTTT
cdr3_aa: CASSIAGTEAFF

v_call: TRBV11-2
clone_size: NA
d_call: NA
j_call: TRBJ1-1
cdr3_nt: TGTGCCAGCAGCTTAGCCCTACTCGGTGAAGCTTTCTTT
cdr3_aa: CASSLALLGEAFF

v_call: TRBV9
clone_size: NA
d_call: NA
j_call: TRBJ1-4
cdr3_nt: TGTGCCAGCAGCCGGGGGGGCTTAGGAACTAATGAAAAACTGTTTTTT
cdr3_aa: CASSRGGLGTNEKLFF

v_call: TRBV27
clone_size: NA
d_call: NA
j_call: TRBJ2-1
cdr3_nt: TGTGCCAGCAGTTTAGGGACAAGGAATGAGCAGTTCTTC
cdr3_aa: CASSLGTRNEQFF

v_call: TRBV6-5
clone_size: NA
d_call: NA
j_call: TRBJ2-1
cdr3_nt: TGTGTCAGCAGTTCCCCGTTTCGGGAGTTAAATGAGCAGTTCTTC
cdr3_aa: CVSSSPFRELNEQFF

v_call: TRBV5-1
clone_size: NA
d_call: TRBD2
j_call: TRBJ2-7
cdr3_nt: TGCGCCAGCAGCGGGACCGGGACTAGCGGGAATGGCTACGAGCAGTACTTC
cdr3_aa: CASSGTGTSGNGYEQYF

v_call: TRBV11-2
clone_size: NA
d_call: NA
j_call: TRBJ2-2
cdr3_nt: TGTGCCAGCAGCTTAGACAGAACCGGGGAGCTGTTTTTT
cdr3_aa: CASSLDRTGELFF

v_call: TRBV27
clone_size: NA
d_call: NA
j_call: TRBJ1-6
cdr3_nt: TGTGCCAGCAGGATCCGGGACAACTATAATTCACCCCTCCACTTT
cdr3_aa: CASRIRDNYNSPLHF

v_call: TRBV5-1
clone_size: NA
d_call: NA
j_call: TRBJ1-5
cdr3_nt: TGCGCCAGCAGCCCGGAAGGGGGGGCGTACCCCCAGCATTTT
cdr3_aa: CASSPEGGAYPQHF

v_call: TRBV29-1
clone_size: NA
d_call: NA
j_call: TRBJ2-1
cdr3_nt: TGCAGCGCCAAGGAGTCCAGTGGGGCAGGAGCCTACAATGAGCAGTTCTTC
cdr3_aa: CSAKESSGAGAYNEQFF

v_call: TRBV4-1
clone_size: NA
d_call: TRBD1
j_call: TRBJ1-1
cdr3_nt: TGCGCCAGCAGCCACCCCTCGGACAGGGCGGACACTGAAGCTTTCTTT
cdr3_aa: CASSHPSDRADTEAFF